This T cell receptor beta chain was recovered during a study of Ad26.COV2.S vaccination and SARS-CoV-2 variants. Trimming took off 2 bases at V and 1 base at J, with 6 bases between the two ends. CDR3 length: 14 amino acids. CDR1 and CDR2 from the germline V gene are SGHAT and FQNNGV. Some clones are missing from TCRdb's copy, which holds only in-frame ones; the method was immunoSEQ multiplex PCR. Among fewer than 800,000 clones listed, approximately 88% were seen once. The treatment is: over 15 received Ad26.COV2.S at low or high dose, single or two shots; about 5 received placebo; per-sample allocation not given. After the first vaccine or placebo injection, samples were drawn on day 63.

This chain joins TRBV11-2 and TRBJ1-5, with no clear D. Source: peripheral blood, taken in a trial of Ad26.COV2.S vaccine versus placebo. This clonotype was obtained from a person aged 18-60 years who received the Ad26.COV2.S COVID-19 vaccine or a placebo. The CDR3 coding sequence is TGTGCCAGCAGCTTAACAGTGAGCAATCAGCCCCAGCATTTT. Its translation is CASSLTVSNQPQHF. The variable domain in full, completed from reference TRBV11-2 and TRBJ1-5, reads EAGVAQSPRYKIIEKRQSVAFWCNPISGHATLYWYQQILGQGPKLLIQFQNNGVVDDSQLPKDRFSAERLKGVDSTLKIQPAKLEDSAVYLCASSLTVSNQPQHFGDGTRLSIL.